The clone carrying this T cell receptor beta chain has just a few counts. Authors' analysis steps: Reference gene primer amplification gave nucleated cell count estimates. Method: immunoSEQ multiplex PCR; TCRdb's copy keeps in-frame clones and lacks some. V and J calls and clone size are given by that table; D and trimming were obtained from the DNA. The repertoire holds some 200,000 clones, with more than 75% as singletons. This entry comes from a study of blood T cell repertoires in COVID-19. Study-wide context: Italy, Spain and the United States were the sources of the convalescent and acute COVID-19 samples. PBMCs, B-cell-depleted T cells, or T cells were the source of the cDNA or gDNA that made up the material.

Trimming took 2 bases from V and 6 from J, leaving 12 bases between them. The CDR3 is 14 amino acids. The V gene's germline CDR1 is SGHTS and CDR2 YDEGEE. The receptor's source is a man aged 65 to 79 with acute or convalescent COVID-19. The genes are TRBV5-8 and TRBJ1-5, with D uncertain. The source material was peripheral blood. The DNA for the CDR3 is TGTGCCAGCAGCTTAGGAAGTCGAGGTCAGCCCCAGCATTTT. Protein sequence: CASSLGSRGQPQHF.